This TCR beta chain was sequenced in a study of shared T cell receptors in the human thymus. Method: immunoSEQ multiplex PCR; TCRdb's copy keeps in-frame clones and lacks some. The repertoire holds roughly 710,000 clones, with 80% to 90% as singletons. This CDR3 has 17 residues. Germline lookup yields CDR1 MNHEY and CDR2 SMNVEV (reference sequence). Deletions cut 5 bases from V and 2 bases from J, with 20 bases between. These data were also reused for a study on human thymus T cells. This second study notes: Donor material was obtained from healthy Finnish infants undergoing corrective surgery for congenital heart defects. The thymus tissue came from resections taken during corrective heart surgery. Among unrelated individuals, related research reported thymic repertoires that overlapped highly.

The sample was thymocytes. This receptor was identified in a girl in the first two years of life with a congenital heart defect. The rearrangement links TRBV27 to TRBJ2-3, with D possibly matching TRBD2 (6 bases). In nucleotides, the CDR3 is TGTGCCAGCAGTCCCGGGACTCGAGAAACTCCCACAGATACGCAGTATTTT. This encodes CASSPGTRETPTDTQYF.